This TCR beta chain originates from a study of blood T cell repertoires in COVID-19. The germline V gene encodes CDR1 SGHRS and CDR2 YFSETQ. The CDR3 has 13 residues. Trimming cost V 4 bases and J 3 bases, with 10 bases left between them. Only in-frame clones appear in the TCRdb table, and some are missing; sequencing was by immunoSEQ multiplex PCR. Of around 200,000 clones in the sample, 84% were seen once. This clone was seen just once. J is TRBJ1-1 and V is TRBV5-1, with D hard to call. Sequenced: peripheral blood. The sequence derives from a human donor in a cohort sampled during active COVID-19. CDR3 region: CASSRGLDTEAFF. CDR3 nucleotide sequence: TGCGCCAGCAGCCGCGGCCTGGACACTGAAGCTTTCTTT.